The source of this T cell receptor beta chain is a study of cytomegalovirus exposure and HLA in healthy donors. Use of 60 Vbeta and 13 Jbeta primers characterized the PCR. Assay used: immunoSEQ multiplex PCR; TCRdb lists only in-frame clones, some missing. Of some 180,000 clones listed, 77% were seen once; the top ten hold approximately 1.3%. The sample comprised PBMCs. The receptor's source is a young man in good health and CMV-seronegative.

The CDR3 reads CASSLAFDRPNGYTF. In DNA form, the CDR3 reads TGTGCCAGCAGCTTAGCGTTCGACAGACCCAATGGCTACACCTTC. The chain carries TRBV7-9 and TRBJ1-2; tentative D call: TRBD1 (5 bases). Germline CDR1 and CDR2: SEHNR and FQNEAQ (reference sequence). The CDR3 consists of 15 residues. Between the trimmed V and J ends, which lost 0 bases and 6 bases, there was a span of 14 bases.